This T cell receptor (beta chain) was retrieved from a study of blood T cell repertoires in COVID-19. Study-wide context: Specimens from acute and convalescent COVID-19 originated in the United States, Italy and Spain. The analysed material was cDNA or gDNA that came from T cells, B-cell-depleted T cells, or PBMCs.

Source study methods: Reference gene primer amplification gave nucleated cell count estimates. Method: immunoSEQ multiplex PCR; TCRdb's copy keeps in-frame clones and lacks some. That table supplies the V and J calls and clone size; D and trimming were determined from the DNA. The table lists 65,000 to 80,000 clones, roughly nine tenths of them singletons. This clone was detected a few times. This CDR3 contains 14 residues. Looked up from germline, CDR1 is SGHTA and CDR2 is FQGNSA. V was clipped by 1 base and J by 11 bases, with 12 bases between them. The V call is TRBV7-2, the J call TRBJ1-6; a possible D gene is TRBD1 (6 bases). The receptor comes from a human donor in a cohort sampled during active COVID-19. The material sequenced was peripheral blood. The CDR3 DNA follows: TGTGCCAGCAGCTTAGGGACAGTCCGTCCACCCCTCCACTTT. Its protein product is CASSLGTVRPPLHF. The full variable domain, completed using reference TRBV7-2 and TRBJ1-6, is GAGVSQSPSNKVTEKGKDVELRCDPISGHTALYWYRQSLGQGLEFLIYFQGNSAPDKSGLPSDRFSAERTGGSVSTLTIQRTQQEDSAVYLCASSLGTVRPPLHFGNGTRLTVT.